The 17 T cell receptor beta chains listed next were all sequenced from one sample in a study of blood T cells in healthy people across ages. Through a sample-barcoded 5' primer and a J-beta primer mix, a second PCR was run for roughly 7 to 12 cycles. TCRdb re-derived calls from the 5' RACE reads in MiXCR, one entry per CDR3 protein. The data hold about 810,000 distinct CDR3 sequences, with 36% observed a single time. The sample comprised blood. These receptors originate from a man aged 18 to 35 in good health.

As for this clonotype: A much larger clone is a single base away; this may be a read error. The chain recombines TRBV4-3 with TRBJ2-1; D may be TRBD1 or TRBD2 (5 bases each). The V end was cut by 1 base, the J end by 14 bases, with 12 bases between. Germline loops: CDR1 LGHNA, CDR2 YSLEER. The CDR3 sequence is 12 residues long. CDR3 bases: TGCGCCAGCAGCCAAGCTAATGGGGGAAAGTTCTTC. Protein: CASSQANGGKFF.

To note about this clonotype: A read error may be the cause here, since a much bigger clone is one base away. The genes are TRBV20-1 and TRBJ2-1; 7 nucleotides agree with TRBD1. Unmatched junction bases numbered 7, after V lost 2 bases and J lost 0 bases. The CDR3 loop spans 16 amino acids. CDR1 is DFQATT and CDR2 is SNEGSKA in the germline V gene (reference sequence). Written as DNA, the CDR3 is TGCAGTGCTAGACCACGACAGGGAAACTCCTACAATGAGCAGTTCTTC. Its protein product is CSARPRQGNSYNEQFF.

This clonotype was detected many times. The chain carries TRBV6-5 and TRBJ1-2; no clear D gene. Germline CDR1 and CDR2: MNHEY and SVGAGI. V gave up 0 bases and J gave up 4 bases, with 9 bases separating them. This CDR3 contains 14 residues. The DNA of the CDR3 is TGTGCCAGCAGTTACTCGGCCGGTCCCTATGGCTACACCTTC. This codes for CASSYSAGPYGYTF.

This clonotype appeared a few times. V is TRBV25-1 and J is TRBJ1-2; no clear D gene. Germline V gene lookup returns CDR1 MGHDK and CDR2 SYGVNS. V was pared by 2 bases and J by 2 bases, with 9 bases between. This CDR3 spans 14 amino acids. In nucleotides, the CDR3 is TGTGCCAGCAGTGAAGTTACAGAAAACTATGGCTACACCTTC. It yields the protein CASSEVTENYGYTF.

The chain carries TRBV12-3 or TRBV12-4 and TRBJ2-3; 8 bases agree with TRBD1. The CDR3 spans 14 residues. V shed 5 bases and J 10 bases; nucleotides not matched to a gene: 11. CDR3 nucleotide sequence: TGTGCCAGCAGTCCGGGGACAGGCGTGGATGCGCAGTATTTT. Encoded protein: CASSPGTGVDAQYF.

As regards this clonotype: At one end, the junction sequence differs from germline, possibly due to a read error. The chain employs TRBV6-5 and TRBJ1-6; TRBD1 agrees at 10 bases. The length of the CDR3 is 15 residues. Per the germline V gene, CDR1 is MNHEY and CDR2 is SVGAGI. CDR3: CASSYGTGESSPPHF. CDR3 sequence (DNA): TGTGCCAGCAGTTACGGGACAGGGGAGAGTTCACCCCCCCACTTT.

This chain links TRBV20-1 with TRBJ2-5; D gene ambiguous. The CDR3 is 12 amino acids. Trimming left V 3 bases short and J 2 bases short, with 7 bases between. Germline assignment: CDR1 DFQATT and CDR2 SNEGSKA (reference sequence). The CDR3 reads CSARGKQETQYF. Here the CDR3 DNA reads TGCAGTGCTAGGGGCAAGCAAGAGACCCAGTACTTC.

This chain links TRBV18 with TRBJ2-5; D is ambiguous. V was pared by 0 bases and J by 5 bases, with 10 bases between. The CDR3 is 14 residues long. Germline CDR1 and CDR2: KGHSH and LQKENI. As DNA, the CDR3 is TGTGCCAGCTCACCACCTGAATACCGGGAGACCCAGTACTTC. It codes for CASSPPEYRETQYF.

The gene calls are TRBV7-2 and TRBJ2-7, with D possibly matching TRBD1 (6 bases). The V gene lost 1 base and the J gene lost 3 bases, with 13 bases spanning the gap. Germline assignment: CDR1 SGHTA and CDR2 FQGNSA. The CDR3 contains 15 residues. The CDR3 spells CASSLVSQGHYEQYF. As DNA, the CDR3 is TGTGCCAGCAGCTTAGTTTCCCAGGGGCACTACGAGCAGTACTTC.

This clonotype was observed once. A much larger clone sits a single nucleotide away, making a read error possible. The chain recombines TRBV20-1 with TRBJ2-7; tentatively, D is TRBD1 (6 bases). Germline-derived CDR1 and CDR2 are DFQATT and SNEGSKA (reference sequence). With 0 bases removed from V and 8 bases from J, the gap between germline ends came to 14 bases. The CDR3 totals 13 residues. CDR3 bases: TGCAGTGCTAGAGATCTAAGTGGACAGAAGCAGTACTTC. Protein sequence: CSARDLSGQKQYF.

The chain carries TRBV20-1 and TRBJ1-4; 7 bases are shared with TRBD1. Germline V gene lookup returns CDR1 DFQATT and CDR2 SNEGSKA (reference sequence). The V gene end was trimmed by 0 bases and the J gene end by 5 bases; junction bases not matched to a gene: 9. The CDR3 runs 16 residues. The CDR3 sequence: CSARDLGQAFNEKLFF. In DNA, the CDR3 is TGCAGTGCTAGAGACCTCGGACAGGCGTTCAATGAAAAACTGTTTTTT.

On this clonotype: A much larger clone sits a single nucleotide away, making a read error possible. The CDR3 DNA reads TGTGCCAGCGGGTACGTGATGGGGGGCTCCTACAATGAGCAGTACTTC. It codes for CASGYVMGGSYNEQYF. The chain links TRBV6-2 or TRBV6-3 to TRBJ2-1; D possibly uses TRBD1 or TRBD2 (6 bases each). The J call is in doubt because the DNA end fits TRBJ2-7 better. The CDR3 is 16 amino acids. Germline CDR1 MNHEY, CDR2 SVGEGT.

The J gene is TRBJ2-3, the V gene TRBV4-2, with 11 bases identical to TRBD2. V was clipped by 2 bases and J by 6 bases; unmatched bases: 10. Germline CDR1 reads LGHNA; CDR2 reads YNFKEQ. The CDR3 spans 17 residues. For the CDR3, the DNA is TGTGCCAGCAGCCAAACGAAGACTAGCGGGACCAAGGATACGCAGTATTTT. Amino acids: CASSQTKTSGTKDTQYF.

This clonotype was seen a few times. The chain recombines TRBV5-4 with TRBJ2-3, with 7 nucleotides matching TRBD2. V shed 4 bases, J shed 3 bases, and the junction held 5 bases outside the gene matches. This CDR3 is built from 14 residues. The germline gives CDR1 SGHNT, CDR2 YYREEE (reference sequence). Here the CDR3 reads CASSREAATDTQYF. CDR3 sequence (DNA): TGTGCCAGCAGCCGGGAGGCGGCAACAGATACGCAGTATTTT.

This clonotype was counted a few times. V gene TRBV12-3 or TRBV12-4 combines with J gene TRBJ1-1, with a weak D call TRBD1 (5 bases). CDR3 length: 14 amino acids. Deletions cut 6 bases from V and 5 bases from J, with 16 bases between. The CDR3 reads CASRLEDWGTEAFF. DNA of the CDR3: TGTGCCAGCAGGCTCGAGGACTGGGGGACTGAAGCTTTCTTT.

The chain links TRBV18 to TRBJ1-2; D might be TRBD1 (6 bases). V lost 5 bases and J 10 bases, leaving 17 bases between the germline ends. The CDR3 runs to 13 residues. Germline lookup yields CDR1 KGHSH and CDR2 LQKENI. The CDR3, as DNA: TGTGCCAGCTCATCCGACAGGACTGCACTCTACACCTTC. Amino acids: CASSSDRTALYTF.

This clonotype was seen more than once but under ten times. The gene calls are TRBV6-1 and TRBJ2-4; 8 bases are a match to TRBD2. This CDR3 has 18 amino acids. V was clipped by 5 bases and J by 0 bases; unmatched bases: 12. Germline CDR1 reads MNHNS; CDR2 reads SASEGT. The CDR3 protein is CASSREGGASIAKNIQYF. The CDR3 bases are TGTGCCAGCAGTCGGGAGGGAGGGGCAAGCATAGCCAAAAACATTCAGTACTTC.